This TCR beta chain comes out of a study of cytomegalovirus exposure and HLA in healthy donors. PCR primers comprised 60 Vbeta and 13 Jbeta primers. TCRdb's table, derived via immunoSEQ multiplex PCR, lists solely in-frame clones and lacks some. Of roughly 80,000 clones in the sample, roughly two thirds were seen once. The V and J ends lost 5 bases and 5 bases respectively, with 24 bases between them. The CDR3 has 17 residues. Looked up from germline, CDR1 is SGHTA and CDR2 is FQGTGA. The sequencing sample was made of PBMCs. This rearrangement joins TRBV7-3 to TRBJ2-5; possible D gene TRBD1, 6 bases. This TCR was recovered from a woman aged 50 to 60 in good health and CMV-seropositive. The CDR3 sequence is CASSPFGAGERFETQYF. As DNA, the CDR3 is TGTGCCAGCAGCCCCTTTGGGGCAGGGGAAAGGTTTGAGACCCAGTACTTC. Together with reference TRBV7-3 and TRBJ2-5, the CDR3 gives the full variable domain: GAGVSQTPSNKVTEKGKYVELRCDPISGHTALYWYRQSLGQGPEFLIYFQGTGAADDSGLPNDRFFAVRPEGSVSTLKIQRTERGDSAVYLCASSPFGAGERFETQYFGPGTRLLVL.